The 17 T cell receptor beta chains reported below all come from one sample, sequenced in a study of OX40 agonist ivuxolimab in advanced cancers. This table comes from immunoSEQ multiplex PCR, and its TCRdb copy is limited to in-frame clones, with some not included. The sample contains more than 55,000 clones, 79% of which appear only once. This specimen was CD4+ or CD8+ T cells sorted from blood, taken in a trial of the OX40 agonist ivuxolimab. These receptors all stem from an adult with an advanced solid tumor such as melanoma, head and neck, liver or kidney cancer.

The chain is built from TRBV28 and TRBJ1-1, with D tentatively TRBD1 (5 bases). The V gene's germline CDR1 is MDHEN and CDR2 SYDVKM. V lost 5 bases to trimming and J lost 1 base, with 5 bases between them. The CDR3 consists of 12 residues. CDR3 in amino acids: CASSGGNTEAFF. The CDR3 coding sequence is TGTGCCAGCAGTGGGGGGAACACTGAAGCTTTCTTT.

The table lists this clone with a count of one. The genes are TRBV18 and TRBJ2-1, with 12 nucleotides matching TRBD2. V lost 6 bases to trimming and J lost 7 bases; unmatched junction nucleotides: 7. Germline CDR1 and CDR2: KGHSH and LQKENI. CDR3 size: 15 residues. CDR3 loop: CASSLAGGPANEQFF. As DNA, the CDR3 is TGTGCCAGCTCCCTAGCGGGAGGGCCTGCGAATGAGCAGTTCTTC. The whole variable domain, filled in from reference TRBV18 and TRBJ2-1, reads NAGVMQNPRHLVRRRGQEARLRCSPMKGHSHVYWYRQLPEEGLKFMVYLQKENIIDESGMPKERFSAEFPKEGPSILRIQQVVRGDSAAYFCASSLAGGPANEQFFGPGTRLTVL.

The chain carries TRBV7-2 and TRBJ2-1, with 12 bases aligning to TRBD2. Germline-derived CDR1 and CDR2 are SGHTA and FQGNSA. This CDR3 is 16 amino acids long. V was pared by 0 bases and J by 8 bases, with 5 bases of the junction left unmatched. This chain's CDR3 is CASSLAATSGGYEQFF. The CDR3 DNA reads as TGTGCCAGCAGCTTAGCCGCGACTAGCGGGGGCTATGAGCAGTTCTTC.

This clone was found a few times. This chain joins TRBV4-3 and TRBJ1-1; D is ambiguous. V was shortened by 5 bases and J by 10 bases, with 14 bases between the two germline ends. CDR1 is LGHNA, CDR2 YSLEER, per germline. The CDR3 spans 12 residues. The CDR3 protein is CASSDSGVGAFF. Here the CDR3 DNA reads TGCGCCAGCAGCGATAGTGGCGTGGGAGCTTTCTTT.

The CDR3 region is CASRLRASGGASVRDTQYF. The CDR3 region has the DNA TGTGCAAGTCGCTTAAGGGCTAGCGGGGGGGCCTCGGTGCGAGATACGCAGTATTTT. This chain joins TRBV12-2 and TRBJ2-3; no check of the table's D call, TRBD2, against the DNA was made. TRBV12-2 has pseudogene status. The CDR3 is 19 residues long.

The chain uses TRBV6-6 and TRBJ1-5; tentative D call: TRBD1 (5 bases). V lost 8 bases to trimming and J lost 5 bases, with 22 bases between them. Germline-derived CDR1 and CDR2 are MNHNY and SVGAGI (reference sequence). The CDR3 sequence is 16 residues long. In nucleotides, the CDR3 is TGTGCCAGCTGCGGGCCCAAGGGGCTTTGGGATCAGCCCCAGCATTTT. Residues: CASCGPKGLWDQPQHF.

The CDR3 region is CASSLGQGSLKHYEQYF. CDR3 nucleotides: TGCGCCAGCAGCTTGGGACAGGGGTCCCTTAAGCACTACGAGCAGTACTTC. The rearrangement links TRBV5-1 to TRBJ2-7, with TRBD1 matching over 8 bases. This CDR3 is built from 17 residues. Germline lookup yields CDR1 SGHRS and CDR2 YFSETQ. J lost 3 bases, V lost 0 bases, and 11 bases had no gene match.

The V gene is TRBV7-2, the J gene TRBJ1-5; 8 bases are a match to TRBD1. The germline gives CDR1 SGHTA, CDR2 FQGNSA. V was clipped by 4 bases and J by 4 bases; unmatched bases: 6. This CDR3 region has 15 residues. This CDR3 is CASSSLTGENQPQHF. In nucleotides, the CDR3 is TGTGCCAGCAGCTCCCTGACAGGGGAAAATCAGCCCCAGCATTTT. The full variable domain, completed using reference TRBV7-2 and TRBJ1-5, is GAGVSQSPSNKVTEKGKDVELRCDPISGHTALYWYRQSLGQGLEFLIYFQGNSAPDKSGLPSDRFSAERTGGSVSTLTIQRTQQEDSAVYLCASSSLTGENQPQHFGDGTRLSIL.

The chain links TRBV4-3 to TRBJ1-4, with D tentatively TRBD1 (6 bases). The CDR3 length is 14 residues. Germline lookup yields CDR1 LGHNA and CDR2 YSLEER. The V end was cut by 1 base, the J end by 8 bases, with 11 bases between. CDR3 coding DNA: TGCGCCAGCAGCCAAGTAGGGGGAGTCGAAAAACTGTTTTTT. Its translation: CASSQVGGVEKLFF.

The chain combines TRBV28 with TRBJ1-3; maybe TRBD1 (5 bases). The CDR3 is 14 residues long. Germline V gene lookup returns CDR1 MDHEN and CDR2 SYDVKM. V gave up 4 bases and J gave up 1 base, with 8 bases separating them. This CDR3 is CASSWGVSGNTIYF. DNA of the CDR3: TGTGCCAGCAGTTGGGGGGTTTCTGGAAACACCATATATTTT.

This chain joins TRBV6-5 and TRBJ2-7; perhaps TRBD1 as D (7 bases). The CDR3 is 15 amino acids. Germline lookup yields CDR1 MNHEY and CDR2 SVGAGI. Between the trimmed V and J ends, which lost 5 bases and 2 bases, there was a span of 16 bases. The CDR3, as DNA: TGTGCCAGCAGTCTCGGGGGACAGAATACCTACGAGCAGTACTTC. It encodes CASSLGGQNTYEQYF.

The chain has TRBV11-2 and TRBJ2-3, with D tentatively TRBD2 (6 bases). The germline V gene encodes CDR1 SGHAT and CDR2 FQNNGV. V was trimmed by 3 bases and J by 1 base, leaving 8 bases between them. The CDR3 is made up of 14 amino acids. CDR3: CASSFGGGTDTQYF. In DNA form, the CDR3 reads TGTGCCAGCAGCTTTGGCGGGGGCACAGATACGCAGTATTTT.

This sequence joins TRBV11-3 and TRBJ2-3, with 9 positions matching TRBD2. The CDR3 has 18 residues. In germline, CDR1 is SGHNT, CDR2 YENEEA. V lost 2 bases to trimming and J lost 8 bases; unmatched junction nucleotides: 17. In DNA, the CDR3 is TGTGCCAGCAGCTTACGCGGGAGGGGGCAAGGGTGTGAGGGTACGCAGTATTTT. Amino acid sequence: CASSLRGRGQGCEGTQYF. The full variable domain, with the rest looked up from reference TRBV11-3 and TRBJ2-3, is EAGVVQSPRYKIIEKKQPVAFWCNPISGHNTLYWYLQNLGQGPELLIRYENEEAVDDSQLPKDRFSAERLKGVDSTLKIQPAELGDSAVYLCASSLRGRGQGCEGTQYFGPGTRLTVL.

The chain employs TRBV29-1 and TRBJ2-5, with unresolved D. Trimming left V 0 bases short and J 13 bases short, with 15 bases between. Germline-derived CDR1 and CDR2 are SQVTM and ANQGSEA. The CDR3 runs 12 residues. The CDR3 reads CSVEDRAVHWYF. The CDR3 nucleotides read TGCAGCGTTGAAGATCGGGCAGTACACTGGTACTTC.

This chain uses TRBV18 with TRBJ2-7, with 10 bases identical to TRBD2. The V gene end was trimmed by 2 bases and the J gene end by 5 bases; junction bases not matched to a gene: 0. The CDR3 has 13 amino acids. The germline V gene encodes CDR1 KGHSH and CDR2 LQKENI. The CDR3 coding sequence is TGTGCCAGCTCACCAGGGACTAGCGACGAGCAGTACTTC. Encoded protein: CASSPGTSDEQYF.

The CDR3: CASSYGTAQETQYF. CDR3 nucleotides: TGTGCCAGCAGTTACGGGACAGCCCAAGAGACCCAGTACTTC. This chain links TRBV6-5 with TRBJ2-5, with 7 positions matching TRBD1. CDR1 MNHEY and CDR2 SVGAGI come from the germline V gene. Germline trimming cut 2 bases from V and 1 base from J; bases unmatched to any gene: 1. The length of the CDR3 is 14 residues.

This clone turned up a few times. The chain is built from TRBV5-5 and TRBJ2-7; TRBD1 might be the D (5 bases). Germline CDR1 is SGHKS and CDR2 is YYEKEE (reference sequence). This CDR3 spans 19 amino acids. V shed 1 base and J shed 4 bases, with 27 bases lying between them. The CDR3: CASSLRSLFNPGSGYEQYF. CDR3 coding DNA: TGTGCCAGCAGCTTGCGTAGTCTCTTTAATCCAGGGTCAGGGTACGAGCAGTACTTC.